This paragraph covers one T cell receptor (beta chain) sequence. There is no known antigen for this receptor. The input lacks base qualities; no much larger clone sits a single base away. The data stem from a study of blood T cell repertoires in COVID-19 (dated by TCRdb to about 2020). General notes on the study: Samples from collaborators originated in the United States, Italy and Spain and spanned both the acute and convalescent phases of COVID-19. The material from the prospective study consisted of cDNA or gDNA derived from T cells, B-cell-depleted T cells, or PBMCs. The dataset comprised deeply sampled blood TCRbeta repertoires from subjects exposed to, actively infected with, or recovered from COVID-19. The repertoires were made available in a free public database intended to serve as a resource for research on the immune response to SARS-CoV-2. Samples were obtained from the ongoing ImmuneRACE study (first 160 participants) and from approximately 1,200 subjects provided by 6 global collaborators. Nearly every sample came with metadata listing a de-identified subject ID, COVID-19 status, age in years and sex. HLA class I and class II types, where available, came from metadata supplied by the sample provider rather than from assay-based typing.

The paper as a whole reports these results and caveats: How much clinical and demographic metadata was included differed by source and by participant, and the metadata was provided uncurated.

The immunoSEQ Assay, a bias-controlled multiplex PCR, was used to amplify TCRbeta CDR3 regions from genomic DNA. As for the authors' bioinformatics: The number of nucleated cells in each sample was estimated by amplification of reference gene primers within the assay. To quantify the absolute abundance of each unique TCRbeta CDR3 rearrangement, sequence reads were collapsed and filtered. Productive Simpson clonality was computed per sample as the square root of Simpson's diversity index over productive rearrangements. Drawn from immuneACCESS, this table holds only the in-frame rearrangements with V and J called that TCRdb kept. Clones are partly lost; checked studies trace under half to an unresolved V gene and leave the rest unexplained. D and trimming come from the DNA, and the V and J calls and clone size come from that table. This sample has 300,000 to 350,000 clones in its table, and roughly 90% of those were observed once. In total, the top ten clones hold 2.5% to 3.5% of the sample.

At one collaborating source in Seattle, patients were enrolled during active infection and were followed longitudinally through the course of disease. Each collaborating institution followed its own protocols to collect whole blood in K2EDTA tubes. For TCRbeta analysis, collaborators shipped samples as frozen whole blood, isolated PBMCs, or DNA extracted from either of those sample types. Taken from cysteine to phenylalanine, the CDR3 has 13 residues. CDR3 DNA is the only sequence kept; it has 39 bases, read in frame from the first base. V is pared back by 3 bases and J by 6 bases, with 11 bases lying between the germline termini. Via the germline V gene, CDR1 is SNHLY and CDR2 FYNNEI.

The chain joins TRBV2 to TRBJ1-2; the D segment could be TRBD1, given 5 matching bases. Sequencing used peripheral blood. The sequence was obtained from a woman aged 30 to 39 with COVID-19, enrolled during active disease. The CDR3 in this case is CASSEEGLDGYTF. The DNA is as follows: TGTGCCAGCAGTGAGGAGGGGTTAGATGGCTACACCTTC.